Following are 2 T cell receptor beta chains from one sample sequenced in a study of cytomegalovirus exposure and HLA in healthy donors. 60 Vbeta and 13 Jbeta primers were used in PCR. The repertoire was sequenced with immunoSEQ multiplex PCR; TCRdb's copy has only in-frame clones and lacks some. The data show some 160,000 clones, with about 84% seen just once and 1% to 1.5% held by the top ten. Material: PBMCs. The source of these receptors is a man aged 45-60 years in good health and CMV-seropositive.

The chain employs TRBV19 and TRBJ2-7; D perhaps matches TRBD2 (6 bases). The germline gives CDR1 LNHDA, CDR2 SQIVND (reference sequence). The CDR3 is made up of 14 amino acids. The germline V and J ends were trimmed by 4 bases and 0 bases, with 10 bases remaining between them. CDR3 in amino acids: CASSRREVSYEQYF. Here the CDR3 DNA reads TGTGCCAGTAGTAGAAGGGAGGTCTCCTACGAGCAGTACTTC.

Comments on this clone: The germline gene is not matched at one end of the junction; a read error may be the cause. The chain joins TRBV11-2 to TRBJ1-2, with 9 bases aligning to TRBD1. The germline V gene has CDR1 SGHAT and CDR2 FQNNGV. The CDR3 spans 14 residues. CDR3 sequence reads: CASSIDRGTAGYTF. In DNA form, the CDR3 reads TGTGCCAGCAGCATAGACAGGGGGACAGCTGGCTACACCTTC.